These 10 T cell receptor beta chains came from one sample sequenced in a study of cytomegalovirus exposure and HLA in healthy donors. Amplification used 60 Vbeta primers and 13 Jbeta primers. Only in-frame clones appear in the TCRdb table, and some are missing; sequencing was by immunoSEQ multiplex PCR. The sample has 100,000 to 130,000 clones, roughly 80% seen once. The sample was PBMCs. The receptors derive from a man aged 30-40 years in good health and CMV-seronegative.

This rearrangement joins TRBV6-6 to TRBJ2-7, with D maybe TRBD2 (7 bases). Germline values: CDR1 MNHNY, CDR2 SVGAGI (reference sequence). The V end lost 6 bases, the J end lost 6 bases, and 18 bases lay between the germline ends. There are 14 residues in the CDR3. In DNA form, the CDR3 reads TGTGCCAGCAGCCCCACCGGGGGAGGGGGCGAGCAGTACTTC. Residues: CASSPTGGGGEQYF.

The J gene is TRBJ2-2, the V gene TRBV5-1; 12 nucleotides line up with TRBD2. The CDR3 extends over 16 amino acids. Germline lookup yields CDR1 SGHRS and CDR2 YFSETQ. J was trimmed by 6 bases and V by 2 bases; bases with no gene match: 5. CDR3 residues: CASSFTSGGSAGELFF. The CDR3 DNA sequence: TGCGCCAGCAGCTTTACTAGCGGGGGGAGTGCCGGGGAGCTGTTTTTT.

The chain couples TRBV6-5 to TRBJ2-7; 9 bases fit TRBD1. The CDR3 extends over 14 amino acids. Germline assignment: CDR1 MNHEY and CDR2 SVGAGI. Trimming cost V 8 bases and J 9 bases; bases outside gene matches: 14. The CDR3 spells CASSRGQGHDRQYF. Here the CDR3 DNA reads TGTGCCAGCTCACGGGGACAGGGCCACGATCGGCAGTACTTC.

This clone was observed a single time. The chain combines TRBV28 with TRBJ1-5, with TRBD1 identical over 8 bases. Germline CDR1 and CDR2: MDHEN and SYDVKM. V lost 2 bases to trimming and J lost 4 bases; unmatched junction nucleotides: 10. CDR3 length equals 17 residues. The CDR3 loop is CASSLVTGGPGNQPQHF. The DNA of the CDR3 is TGTGCCAGCAGTTTAGTTACAGGGGGACCGGGTAATCAGCCCCAGCATTTT.

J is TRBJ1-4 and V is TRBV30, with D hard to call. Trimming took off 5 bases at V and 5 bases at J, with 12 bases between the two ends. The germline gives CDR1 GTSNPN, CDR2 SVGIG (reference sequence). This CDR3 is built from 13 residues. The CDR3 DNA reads TGTGCCTGGGATATGGGCGAGAATGAAAAACTGTTTTTT. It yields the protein CAWDMGENEKLFF. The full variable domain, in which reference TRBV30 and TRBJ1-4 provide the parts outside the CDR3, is SQTIHQWPATLVQPVGSPLSLECTVEGTSNPNLYWYRQAAGRGLQLLFYSVGIGQISSEVPQNLSASRPQDRQFILSSKKLLLSDSGFYLCAWDMGENEKLFFGSGTQLSVL.

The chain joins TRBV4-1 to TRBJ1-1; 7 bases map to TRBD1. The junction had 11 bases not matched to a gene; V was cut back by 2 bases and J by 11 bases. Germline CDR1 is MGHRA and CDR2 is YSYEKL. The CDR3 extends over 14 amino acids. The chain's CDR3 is CASSQTGTEPRAFF. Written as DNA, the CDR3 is TGCGCCAGCAGCCAAACCGGGACAGAGCCTAGGGCTTTCTTT.

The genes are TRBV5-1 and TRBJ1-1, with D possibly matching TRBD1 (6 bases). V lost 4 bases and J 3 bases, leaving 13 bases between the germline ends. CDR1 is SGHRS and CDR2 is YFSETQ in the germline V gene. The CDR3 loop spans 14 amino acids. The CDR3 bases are TGCGCCAGCAGCACGGAAGGGGGGGACACTGAAGCTTTCTTT. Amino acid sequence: CASSTEGGDTEAFF.

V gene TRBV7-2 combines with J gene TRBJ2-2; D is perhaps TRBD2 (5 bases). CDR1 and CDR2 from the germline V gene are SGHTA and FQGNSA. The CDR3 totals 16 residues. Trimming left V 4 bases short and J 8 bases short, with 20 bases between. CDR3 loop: CASSSRGQITPGELFF. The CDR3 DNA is TGTGCCAGCAGCTCCCGAGGGCAGATAACACCGGGGGAGCTGTTTTTT. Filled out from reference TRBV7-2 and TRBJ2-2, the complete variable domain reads GAGVSQSPSNKVTEKGKDVELRCDPISGHTALYWYRQSLGQGLEFLIYFQGNSAPDKSGLPSDRFSAERTGGSVSTLTIQRTQQEDSAVYLCASSSRGQITPGELFFGEGSRLTVL.

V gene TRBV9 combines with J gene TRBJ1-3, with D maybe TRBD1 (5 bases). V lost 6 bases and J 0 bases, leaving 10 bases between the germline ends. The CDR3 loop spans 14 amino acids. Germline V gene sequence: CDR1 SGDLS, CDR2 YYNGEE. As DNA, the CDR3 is TGTGCCAGCAAGGGGCTGAGCTCTGGAAACACCATATATTTT. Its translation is CASKGLSSGNTIYF.

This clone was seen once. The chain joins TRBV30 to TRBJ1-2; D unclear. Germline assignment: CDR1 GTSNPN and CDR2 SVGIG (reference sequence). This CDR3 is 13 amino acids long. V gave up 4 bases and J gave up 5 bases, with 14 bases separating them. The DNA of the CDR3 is TGTGCCTGGACCACCTCGGGATATTATGGCTACACCTTC. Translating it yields CAWTTSGYYGYTF. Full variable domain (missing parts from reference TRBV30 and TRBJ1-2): SQTIHQWPATLVQPVGSPLSLECTVEGTSNPNLYWYRQAAGRGLQLLFYSVGIGQISSEVPQNLSASRPQDRQFILSSKKLLLSDSGFYLCAWTTSGYYGYTFGSGTRLTVV.